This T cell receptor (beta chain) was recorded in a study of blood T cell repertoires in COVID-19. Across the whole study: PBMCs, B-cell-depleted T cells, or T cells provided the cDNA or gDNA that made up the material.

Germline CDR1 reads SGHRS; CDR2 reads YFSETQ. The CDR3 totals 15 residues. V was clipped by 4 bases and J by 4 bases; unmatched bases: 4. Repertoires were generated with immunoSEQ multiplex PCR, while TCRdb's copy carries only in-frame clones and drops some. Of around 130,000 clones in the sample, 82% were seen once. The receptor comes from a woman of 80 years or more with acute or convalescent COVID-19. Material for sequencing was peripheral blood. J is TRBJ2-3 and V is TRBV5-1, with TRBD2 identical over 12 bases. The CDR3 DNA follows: TGCGCCAGCAGCCTGGGACTAGCGGGCCCAGATACGCAGTATTTT. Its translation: CASSLGLAGPDTQYF.